A single sample is the source of the 3 T cell receptor beta chains below, sequenced in a study of T cell responses to AZD1222 COVID-19 vaccine. The table came from immunoSEQ multiplex PCR; TCRdb's copy has only in-frame clones and leaves some out. Of more than 100,000 clones in the sample, 88% were seen once. The source was peripheral blood, collected on day 0 of AZD1222 vaccination. The receptors were sampled from an adult in good health.

The chain combines TRBV4-2 with TRBJ1-3, with 8 nucleotides matching TRBD1. The V and J ends lost 3 bases and 0 bases, in that order; junction bases with no gene match: 4. In germline, CDR1 is LGHNA, CDR2 YNFKEQ. This CDR3 contains 16 residues. The CDR3 here is CASSQGTGSSGNTIYF. In nucleotides, the CDR3 is TGTGCCAGCAGCCAGGGGACAGGTAGCTCTGGAAACACCATATATTTT.

The chain is built from TRBV19 and TRBJ2-7, with 7 positions matching TRBD1. CDR3 length: 13 amino acids. From germline, CDR1 is LNHDA and CDR2 SQIVND (reference sequence). V was clipped by 4 bases and J by 7 bases; unmatched bases: 7. The DNA for the CDR3 is TGTGCCAGTAGTACGGGACAGTTTGGGGAGCAGTACTTC. As protein: CASSTGQFGEQYF.

The chain employs TRBV18 and TRBJ2-7; TRBD1 matches at 8 bases. Unmatched junction bases numbered 9, after V lost 3 bases and J lost 2 bases. The CDR3 has 16 amino acids. Germline-derived CDR1 and CDR2 are KGHSH and LQKENI. The CDR3 bases are TGTGCCAGCTCACCCGCCACAGGGGGAGATACCTACGAGCAGTACTTC. This translates into CASSPATGGDTYEQYF.